What follows is one T cell receptor (beta chain) and its context. Antigen unknown. The data stem from a study of cytomegalovirus exposure and HLA in healthy donors. Points from the study as a whole: The investigators catalogued under 200 TCR beta chains as cytomegalovirus-associated.

This CDR3 is built from 15 residues. Trimming stripped 4 bases from V and 7 bases from J, with 19 bases between. Germline-derived CDR1 and CDR2 are MNHEY and SMNVEV (reference sequence). These donors counted as nominally healthy when sampled, but unrecorded immune exposures were likely. This PCR relied on a set of 60 Vbeta primers and 13 Jbeta primers. Profiling relied on immunoSEQ multiplex PCR, and the TCRdb table lists in-frame clones only, not all of them. The table has over 150,000 clones, around 77% seen once. V usage is TRBV27 and J usage is TRBJ1-2, with a weak D call TRBD1 (6 bases). The sequence was obtained from a woman aged 25 to 39 in good health and CMV-seronegative. What was sequenced was PBMCs. The CDR3 spells CASSWAGDNAPGYTF. The DNA of the CDR3 is TGTGCCAGCAGTTGGGCCGGGGACAACGCCCCTGGCTACACCTTC.